The 29 T cell receptor beta chains listed next were all sequenced from one sample in a study of blood T cell repertoires in COVID-19 (dated by TCRdb to 2020 to 2022). The library was prepared using the immunoSEQ multiplex PCR assay. TCRdb provides this immuneACCESS table in a form limited to in-frame rearrangements. Some clones are lacking; in checked studies, under half of them reflect an unresolved V gene, and why the rest are absent is not known. The sample profile shows roughly 150,000 clones; around four fifths of them were found once. Roughly 8.8% of the sample is held by the ten biggest clonotypes. The sequencing sample was made of peripheral blood. These receptors came from a woman of 80 years or more with COVID-19, enrolled during active disease.

The gene calls are TRBV5-1 and TRBJ1-6; D is unresolved. V was cut by 4 bases and J by 2 bases, with 10 bases left in between. CDR1 and CDR2 from the germline V gene are SGHRS and YFSETQ. CDR3 length: 15 residues. For the CDR3, the DNA is TGCGCCAGCAGCCTGAACAGACCCTATAATTCACCCCTCCACTTT. Amino acid sequence: CASSLNRPYNSPLHF. Complete variable domain (other parts from reference TRBV5-1 and TRBJ1-6): KAGVTQTPRYLIKTRGQQVTLSCSPISGHRSVSWYQQTPGQGLQFLFEYFSETQRNKGNFPGRFSGRQFSNSRSEMNVSTLELGDSALYLCASSLNRPYNSPLHFGNGTRLTVT.

The V gene is TRBV7-3, the J gene TRBJ2-2, with 7 bases fitting TRBD1. J gave up 5 bases and V 4 bases, and 10 bases lay outside the gene matches. CDR1 and CDR2 from the germline V gene are SGHTA and FQGTGA. CDR3 length: 16 residues. The CDR3, as DNA: TGTGCCAGCAGCTCTACAGGGGCTCTGGTTACCGGGGAGCTGTTTTTT. As protein: CASSSTGALVTGELFF.

This chain uses TRBV7-9 with TRBJ1-1; D unclear. The V end was cut by 3 bases, the J end by 8 bases, with 13 bases between. The CDR3 has 13 residues. Germline V gene sequence: CDR1 SEHNR, CDR2 FQNEAQ (reference sequence). Here the CDR3 reads CASSFASGPEAFF. CDR3 in DNA: TGTGCCAGCAGCTTTGCCTCAGGCCCCGAAGCTTTCTTT.

The genes are TRBV7-9 and TRBJ1-1, with D uncertain. The germline V gene encodes CDR1 SEHNR and CDR2 FQNEAQ (reference sequence). The V gene lost 4 bases and the J gene lost 10 bases, with 13 bases spanning the gap. CDR3 length equals 12 residues. CDR3 coding DNA: TGTGCCAGCAGCTCAGCTGGACTAGGAGCTTTCTTT. This gives the protein CASSSAGLGAFF.

The chain employs TRBV3-1 (or the pseudogene TRBV3-2) and TRBJ1-6; 9 bases line up with TRBD1. This CDR3 region has 14 residues. Germline CDR1 reads LGHDT; CDR2 reads YNNKEL (reference sequence). With V trimmed by 7 bases and J by 7 bases, 5 bases remained unmatched. Here the CDR3 DNA reads TGTGCCAGCACAGACAGGGGGATCAATTCACCCCTCCACTTT. This codes for CASTDRGINSPLHF.

This clone was observed a few times. V gene TRBV7-2 combines with J gene TRBJ1-5, with no clear D. This CDR3 region has 13 residues. Trimming stripped 1 base from V and 4 bases from J, with 5 bases between. Germline CDR1 is SGHTA and CDR2 is FQGNSA. DNA for the CDR3: TGTGCCAGCAGCTTAGGTAATAATCAGCCCCAGCATTTT. It codes for CASSLGNNQPQHF.

The V gene is TRBV3-1 (or the pseudogene TRBV3-2), the J gene TRBJ2-5; 7 positions agree with TRBD2. V gave up 1 base and J gave up 6 bases; unmatched junction bases: 11. CDR3 size: 16 residues. CDR1 is LGHDT and CDR2 is YNNKEL in the germline V gene (reference sequence). CDR3 nucleotides: TGTGCCAGCAGCCAAGGGGGCCCGGGGGGTGTGCAGACCCAGTACTTC. Translating gives CASSQGGPGGVQTQYF.

In the case of this clone: Mismatch with germline at one junction end may stem from a read error. This rearrangement joins TRBV15 to TRBJ1-1; D call uncertain. CDR3 length: 13 residues. Germline lookup yields CDR1 LNHNV and CDR2 YYDKDF (reference sequence). As DNA, the CDR3 is TGTGCCACCAGCAGAGATAAAACCCTACCGTCCTACTTT. Its translation is CATSRDKTLPSYF.

The chain recombines TRBV2 with TRBJ2-6; no clear D gene. Trimming left V 5 bases short and J 4 bases short, with 12 bases between. CDR1 and CDR2 from the germline V gene are SNHLY and FYNNEI. The CDR3 length is 15 residues. As DNA, the CDR3 is TGTGCCAGCAGTCAGAACACGCCCGGGGCCAACGTCCTGACTTTC. Translating it yields CASSQNTPGANVLTF.

This clone was recorded once. Other DNA sequences within the sample encode an identical CDR3. CDR3 sequence: CASSGLAGNTGELFF. The CDR3 region has the DNA TGTGCCAGCAGCGGACTAGCGGGGAACACCGGGGAGCTGTTTTTT. The rearrangement joins TRBV2 to TRBJ2-2, with 11 positions matching TRBD2. This CDR3 has 15 residues. V lost 6 bases to trimming and J lost 1 base; unmatched junction nucleotides: 1. Germline V lookup: CDR1 SNHLY, CDR2 FYNNEI.

The chain recombines TRBV5-1 with TRBJ2-2; 9 nucleotides match TRBD2. After removal of 0 bases from V and 1 base from J, the junction contained 4 bases not matched to a gene. Germline V gene data show CDR1 as SGHRS and CDR2 as YFSETQ. This CDR3 region has 17 residues. CDR3: CASSLGLAGMNTGELFF. In DNA, the CDR3 is TGCGCCAGCAGCTTGGGGCTAGCGGGGATGAACACCGGGGAGCTGTTTTTT. The full variable domain, completed using reference TRBV5-1 and TRBJ2-2, is KAGVTQTPRYLIKTRGQQVTLSCSPISGHRSVSWYQQTPGQGLQFLFEYFSETQRNKGNFPGRFSGRQFSNSRSEMNVSTLELGDSALYLCASSLGLAGMNTGELFFGEGSRLTVL.

The rearrangement uses TRBV5-1 and TRBJ2-7, with a possible D match to TRBD1 (6 bases). Trimming cost V 5 bases and J 2 bases, with 14 bases left between them. Germline CDR1 is SGHRS and CDR2 is YFSETQ. This CDR3 has 14 amino acids. The CDR3 region is CASRWTEGPYEQYF. Here the CDR3 DNA reads TGCGCCAGCAGGTGGACAGAGGGGCCCTACGAGCAGTACTTC.

The table lists this clone with a count of one. The chain links TRBV2 to TRBJ1-1, with a tentative D call TRBD1 (6 bases). CDR1 is SNHLY, CDR2 FYNNEI, per germline. Trimming took 6 bases from V and 1 from J, leaving 12 bases between them. The CDR3 has 14 residues. CDR3 in amino acids: CASSVGGRNTEAFF. CDR3 bases: TGTGCCAGCAGCGTCGGGGGGCGGAACACTGAAGCTTTCTTT.

This chain links TRBV6-5 with TRBJ1-2; D is unresolved. Trimming pared 4 bases from V and 4 bases from J, leaving 10 bases between. Germline loops: CDR1 MNHEY, CDR2 SVGAGI. This CDR3 is 13 amino acids long. Here the CDR3 reads CASSLLSGYGYTF. CDR3 coding DNA: TGTGCCAGCAGTTTGTTGTCCGGCTATGGCTACACCTTC.

This sequence joins TRBV28 and TRBJ2-1; 14 nucleotides line up with TRBD2. CDR3 size: 20 residues. CDR1 and CDR2 (germline): MDHEN, SYDVKM. V shed 5 bases, J shed 0 bases, and the junction held 12 bases outside the gene matches. The CDR3 DNA reads TGTGCCAGCAGTACCCGGAGGACTAGCGGGAGGACCCGCTCCTACAATGAGCAGTTCTTC. It is translated as CASSTRRTSGRTRSYNEQFF.

The V and J genes are TRBV6-5 and TRBJ2-2; TRBD2 might be the D (6 bases). Germline CDR1 is MNHEY and CDR2 is SVGAGI. The CDR3 contains 15 residues. The V and J ends lost 0 bases and 7 bases respectively, with 12 bases between them. The CDR3 spells CASSYSGGVYGELFF. CDR3 in DNA: TGTGCCAGCAGTTACTCCGGGGGAGTATACGGGGAGCTGTTTTTT.

This clone was observed a few times. V gene TRBV7-9 combines with J gene TRBJ1-2; D might be TRBD1 (6 bases). CDR3 length: 14 amino acids. Germline V gene data show CDR1 as SEHNR and CDR2 as FQNEAQ (reference sequence). Trimming stripped 5 bases from V and 3 bases from J, with 13 bases between. CDR3 coding DNA: TGTGCCAGCAGCCCGGGACAAGGGGACTATGGCTACACCTTC. Amino acid sequence: CASSPGQGDYGYTF.

This clone has just a few counts. Written as DNA, the CDR3 is TGTGCCAGCAGCAACGCGGCCTCCCCCTACTCCTACGAGCAGTACTTC. This translates into CASSNAASPYSYEQYF. The rearrangement uses TRBV5-4 and TRBJ2-7; D is undetermined. Trimming took off 4 bases at V and 0 bases at J, with 17 bases between the two ends. This CDR3 has 16 residues. CDR1 and CDR2 (germline): SGHNT, YYREEE (reference sequence).

The chain couples TRBV2 to TRBJ1-2, with a tentative D call TRBD1 (6 bases). V dropped 8 bases and J dropped 8 bases, with 18 bases sitting between them. This CDR3 region has 13 residues. Germline V gives CDR1 SNHLY, CDR2 FYNNEI. The CDR3 DNA follows: TGTGCCAGCGGGGGCGGGCCTCCGGGGGGCTACACCTTC. Protein sequence: CASGGGPPGGYTF.

The gene calls are TRBV28 and TRBJ1-5; perhaps TRBD1 as D (5 bases). Germline V lookup: CDR1 MDHEN, CDR2 SYDVKM. Trimming shortened V by 2 bases and J by 5 bases, and 16 bases separated the two germline ends. CDR3 size: 16 residues. The CDR3 region is CASSLGGGPRHQPQHF. For the CDR3, the DNA is TGTGCCAGCAGTTTAGGGGGAGGGCCCAGGCATCAGCCCCAGCATTTT.

This rearrangement joins TRBV9 to TRBJ2-7, with unresolved D. CDR3 length equals 14 residues. Germline CDR1 SGDLS, CDR2 YYNGEE. Deletions cut 0 bases from V and 4 bases from J, with 11 bases between. The CDR3 reads CASSVDSPPYEQYF. CDR3 nucleotide sequence: TGTGCCAGCAGCGTAGACAGCCCGCCGTACGAGCAGTACTTC.

This clone was counted only a few times. The J gene is TRBJ2-3, the V gene TRBV4-2; the match to TRBD2 covers 12 bases. V trimming: 0 bases; J trimming: 14 bases; junction bases outside the gene matches: 9. Germline assignment: CDR1 LGHNA and CDR2 YNFKEQ. This CDR3 has 15 residues. CDR3 sequence (DNA): TGTGCCAGCAGCCAAGATAGGCTAGCGGGAGGGCCCCGGTATTTT. It is translated as CASSQDRLAGGPRYF.

The genes are TRBV5-1 and TRBJ2-5; D is undetermined. This CDR3 is built from 14 residues. The V end lost 0 bases, the J end lost 1 base, and 7 bases lay between the germline ends. Germline V gene sequence: CDR1 SGHRS, CDR2 YFSETQ. The CDR3 coding sequence is TGCGCCAGCAGCTTGGCGGCGGTCCAAGAGACCCAGTACTTC. This sequence encodes CASSLAAVQETQYF.

The CDR3 loop is CASISRGYEQYF. The CDR3 nucleotides are TGTGCCAGCATTAGTAGGGGGTACGAGCAGTACTTC. The rearrangement uses TRBV25-1 and TRBJ2-7; weak D call: TRBD1 (6 bases). The germline V gene has CDR1 MGHDK and CDR2 SYGVNS. Between the trimmed V and J ends, which lost 7 bases and 4 bases, there was a span of 11 bases. This CDR3 is 12 amino acids long.

The V and J genes are TRBV10-1 and TRBJ2-2, with 7 bases lining up with TRBD1. CDR3 size: 13 residues. The germline gives CDR1 WNHNN, CDR2 SYGVQD (reference sequence). Trimming at V came to 6 bases and at J to 7 bases, leaving 5 bases not matched to a gene. This CDR3 reads CASRQGSGGELFF. DNA for the CDR3: TGCGCCAGCAGACAGGGGTCCGGCGGGGAGCTGTTTTTT.

The V and J genes are TRBV12-3 or TRBV12-4 and TRBJ1-1; D remains unclear. Trimming took off 7 bases at V and 1 base at J, with 10 bases between the two ends. The CDR3 covers 13 residues. The CDR3 DNA follows: TGTGCCAGCACCCTAGAGCCGAACACTGAAGCTTTCTTT. This codes for CASTLEPNTEAFF.

V usage is TRBV5-1 and J usage is TRBJ2-7; D unresolved. The CDR3 covers 13 residues. Per the germline V gene, CDR1 is SGHRS and CDR2 is YFSETQ. The V end was cut by 0 bases, the J end by 5 bases, with 9 bases between. Here the CDR3 reads CASSLGQVDEQYF. In DNA form, the CDR3 reads TGCGCCAGCAGCTTGGGGCAGGTCGACGAGCAGTACTTC. Combining the CDR3 with reference TRBV5-1 and TRBJ2-7 gives the whole variable domain KAGVTQTPRYLIKTRGQQVTLSCSPISGHRSVSWYQQTPGQGLQFLFEYFSETQRNKGNFPGRFSGRQFSNSRSEMNVSTLELGDSALYLCASSLGQVDEQYFGPGTRLTVT.

The chain links TRBV24-1 to TRBJ1-5; D is perhaps TRBD1 (5 bases). This CDR3 has 14 residues. V lost 5 bases and J 7 bases, leaving 14 bases between the germline ends. Germline CDR1 is KGHDR and CDR2 is SFDVKD. The CDR3 reads CATSALGGGQPQHF. The CDR3, as DNA: TGTGCCACCAGTGCCCTTGGTGGGGGGCAGCCCCAGCATTTT.

In this sample, this clone turned up once. V is TRBV5-4 and J is TRBJ2-7; the match to TRBD2 covers 14 bases. V shed 0 bases and J 7 bases; nucleotides not matched to a gene: 3. CDR3 size: 15 residues. The germline V gene encodes CDR1 SGHNT and CDR2 YYREEE (reference sequence). Here the CDR3 DNA reads TGTGCCAGCAGCTTGGGGACTAGCGGGAGGTGGGAGCAGTACTTC. This encodes CASSLGTSGRWEQYF.